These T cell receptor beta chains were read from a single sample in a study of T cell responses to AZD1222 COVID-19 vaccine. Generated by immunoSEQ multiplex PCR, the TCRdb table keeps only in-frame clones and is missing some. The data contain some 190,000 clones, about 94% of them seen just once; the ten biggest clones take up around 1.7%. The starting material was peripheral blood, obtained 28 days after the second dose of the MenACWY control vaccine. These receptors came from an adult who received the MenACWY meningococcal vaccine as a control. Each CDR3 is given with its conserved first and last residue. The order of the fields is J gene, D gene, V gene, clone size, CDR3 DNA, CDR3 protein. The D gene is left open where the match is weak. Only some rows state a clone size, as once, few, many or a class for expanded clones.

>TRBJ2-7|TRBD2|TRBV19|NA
TGTGCCAGTAGTACTAGCGGTGGCTACGAGCAGTACTTC
CASSTSGGYEQYF
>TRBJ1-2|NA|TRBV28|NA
TGTGCCAGCAGTTCCTCGGGACATGGCAACTATGGCTACACCTTC
CASSSSGHGNYGYTF
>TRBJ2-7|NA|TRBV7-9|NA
TGTGCCAGCAGCTTGGTGACAGGCTCCTACGAGCAGTACTTC
CASSLVTGSYEQYF
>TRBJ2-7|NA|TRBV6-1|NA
TGTGCCAGCAGTGACCCAGACTCCTACGAGCAGTACTTC
CASSDPDSYEQYF
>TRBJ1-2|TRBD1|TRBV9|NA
TGTGCCAGCAGTAGGACAGGGCCTGCTAACTATGGCTACACCTTC
CASSRTGPANYGYTF
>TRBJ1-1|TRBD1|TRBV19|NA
TGTGCCAGTACTGAGGGACAGGGGGCAACTGAAGCTTTCTTT
CASTEGQGATEAFF
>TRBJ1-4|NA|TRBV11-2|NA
TGTGCCAGCAGCCCACCTGGGGGGGCTGAAAAACTGTTTTTT
CASSPPGGAEKLFF
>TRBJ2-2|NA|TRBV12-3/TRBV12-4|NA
TGTGCCAGCAGCGCTGGGTTACCCGGGGAGCTGTTTTTT
CASSAGLPGELFF
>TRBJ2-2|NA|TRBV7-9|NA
TGTGCCAGCAGCCCCGAGGGGGAGAACACCGGGGAGCTGTTTTTT
CASSPEGENTGELFF
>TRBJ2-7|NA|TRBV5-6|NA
TGTGCCAGCAGCTTGTGGGGGGAGATCTCCTACGAGCAGTACTTC
CASSLWGEISYEQYF
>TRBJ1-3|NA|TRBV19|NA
TGTGCCAGCTTAAAGACTCCCGGCTCTGGAAACACCATATATTTT
CASLKTPGSGNTIYF
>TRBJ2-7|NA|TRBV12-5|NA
TGTGCTAGTGGTTTGGACAAAGGGGGGGGCTACGAGCAGTACTTC
CASGLDKGGGYEQYF
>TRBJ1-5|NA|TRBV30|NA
TGTGCCTGGAGTCCGGGGACACGGAATCAGCCCCAGCATTTT
CAWSPGTRNQPQHF
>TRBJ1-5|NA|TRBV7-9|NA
TGTGCCAGCAGCTCGGACGGGAATCAGCCCCAGCATTTT
CASSSDGNQPQHF
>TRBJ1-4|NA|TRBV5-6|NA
TGTGCCAGCACCTTCTCCCTAGGTGAAAAACTGTTTTTT
CASTFSLGEKLFF
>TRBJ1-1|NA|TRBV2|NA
TGTGCCAGCAGAGATGAAACGTACAGGGAGCCCACTGAAGCTTTCTTT
CASRDETYREPTEAFF
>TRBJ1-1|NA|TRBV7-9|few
TGTGCCAGCAGCTTACTGGGGCTGAACACTGAAGCTTTCTTT
CASSLLGLNTEAFF
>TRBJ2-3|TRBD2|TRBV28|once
TGTGCCAGCAGTACGACCGGACTAGCGGGGGCGGGAGATACGCAGTATTTT
CASSTTGLAGAGDTQYF
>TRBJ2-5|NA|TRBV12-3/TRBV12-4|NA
TGTGCCAGCAGTTTAGTTAGATCGGAGACCCAGTACTTC
CASSLVRSETQYF
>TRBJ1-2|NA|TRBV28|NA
TGTGCCAGCAGTTTAGTTGGGCAGAACAATAACTATGGCTACACCTTC
CASSLVGQNNNYGYTF
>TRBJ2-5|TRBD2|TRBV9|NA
TGTGCCAGCAGCTTAGGACTAGCGGGGCCCCAAGAGACCCAGTACTTC
CASSLGLAGPQETQYF
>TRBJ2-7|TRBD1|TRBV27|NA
TGTGCCAGCAGTTCCCAGACAGGGTTGGCCTACGAGCAGTACTTC
CASSSQTGLAYEQYF
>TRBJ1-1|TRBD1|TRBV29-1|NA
TGCAGCGTTGAAGGGCCGACAGGGCGGGCCACTGAAGCTTTCTTT
CSVEGPTGRATEAFF
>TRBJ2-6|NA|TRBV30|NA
TGTGCCTGGAGTGTTTCCAGGGTGACCTGGACTGGGGCCAACGTCCTGACTTTC
CAWSVSRVTWTGANVLTF
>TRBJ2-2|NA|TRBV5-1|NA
TGCGCCAGCAGCTTGGGCGCAGGGACGAACACCGGGGAGCTGTTTTTT
CASSLGAGTNTGELFF
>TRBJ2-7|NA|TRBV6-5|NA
TGTGCCAGCAGTTACTCAGGGCTGGGGTACGAGCAGTACTTC
CASSYSGLGYEQYF
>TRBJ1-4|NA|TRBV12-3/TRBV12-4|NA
TGTGCCAGCAGTTTAAAGGGAGTTGAAAAACTGTTTTTT
CASSLKGVEKLFF
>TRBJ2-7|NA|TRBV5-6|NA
TGTGCCAGCAGCTTGCTGAAAACCTACGAGCAGTACTTC
CASSLLKTYEQYF
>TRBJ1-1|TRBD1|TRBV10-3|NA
TGTGCCATCAGGGACAGGGGCGGTTGGACTGAAGCTTTCTTT
CAIRDRGGWTEAFF
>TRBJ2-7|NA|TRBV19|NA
TGTGCCAGTAGTTTACAGGGACGGGGCTACGAGCAGTACTTC
CASSLQGRGYEQYF
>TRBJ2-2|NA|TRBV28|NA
TGTGCCAGCAGTTACAGACTCCTTACCGGGGAGCTGTTTTTT
CASSYRLLTGELFF
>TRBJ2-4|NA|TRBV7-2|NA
TGTGCCAGCAGCTTACCCGATAAAAACATTCAGTACTTC
CASSLPDKNIQYF
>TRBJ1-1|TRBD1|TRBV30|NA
TGTGCCTGGACCGATACCAGACAGGGCGGGACTGAAGCTTTCTTT
CAWTDTRQGGTEAFF
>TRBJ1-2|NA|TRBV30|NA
TGTGCCTGGAGTCTCTCAAGCAGTGCTGGCTACACCTTC
CAWSLSSSAGYTF
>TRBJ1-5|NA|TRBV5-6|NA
TGTGCCAGCAGCTTGGAAGGGCAGCCCCAGCATTTT
CASSLEGQPQHF
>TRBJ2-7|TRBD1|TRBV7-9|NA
TGTGCCAGCAGCGAGGGACAGGGCGCCAACTACGAGCAGTACTTC
CASSEGQGANYEQYF
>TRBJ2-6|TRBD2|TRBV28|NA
TGTGCCAGCACCCTCGGGGGGACGGGGGCCAACGTCCTGACTTTC
CASTLGGTGANVLTF
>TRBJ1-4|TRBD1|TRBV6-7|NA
TGTGCCAGCAGTTACGCCCGCGACAGGGTTGGTGAAAAACTGTTTTTT
CASSYARDRVGEKLFF
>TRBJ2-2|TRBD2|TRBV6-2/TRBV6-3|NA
TGTGCCAGCAGTTCCCCTGGGACTAGCGGGGTCAACACCGGGGAGCTGTTTTTT
CASSSPGTSGVNTGELFF
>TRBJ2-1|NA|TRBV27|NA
TGTGCCAGCAGTTTTGGGTATGAGCAGTTCTTC
CASSFGYEQFF
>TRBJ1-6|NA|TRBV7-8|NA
TGTGCCAGCAGCACTTCGGACAGAAGATATAATTCACCCCTCCACTTT
CASSTSDRRYNSPLHF
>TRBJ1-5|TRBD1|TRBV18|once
TGTGCCAGCTCAACGGACAGGGCCCCGCCGCCCCAGCATTTT
CASSTDRAPPPQHF
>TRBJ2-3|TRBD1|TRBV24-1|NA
TGTGCCACCGGGACAGGGGGCTCCACAGATACGCAGTATTTT
CATGTGGSTDTQYF
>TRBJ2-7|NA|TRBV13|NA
TGTGCCAGTGGGTTTGGGGTCTACGAGCAGTACTTC
CASGFGVYEQYF
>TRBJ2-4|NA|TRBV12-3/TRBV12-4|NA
TGTGCCAGCAGTTTACGGGATGGGAACATTCAGTACTTC
CASSLRDGNIQYF
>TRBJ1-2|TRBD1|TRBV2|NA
TGTGCCAGCAGGACCGAGAGGACAGGGTCTAAGGGCTACACCTTC
CASRTERTGSKGYTF
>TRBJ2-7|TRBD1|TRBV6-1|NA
TGTGCCAGCAGTGTAGGGGGGACAGGCGGCTCCTACGAGCAGTACTTC
CASSVGGTGGSYEQYF
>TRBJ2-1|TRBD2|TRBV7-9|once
TGTGCCAGCAGCTCCACCTCTAGCGGGAGTAGGAATGAGCAGTTCTTC
CASSSTSSGSRNEQFF
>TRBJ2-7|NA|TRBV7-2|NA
TGTGCCAGCAGCTTCGACAGTGACTACTACGAGCAGTACTTC
CASSFDSDYYEQYF
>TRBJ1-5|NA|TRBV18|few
TGTGCCAGCTCACCAGGGTCGGGAGAGCCCCAGCATTTT
CASSPGSGEPQHF
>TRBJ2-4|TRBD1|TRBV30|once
TGTGCCTGGAGTGGGACAGGGGAAAACATTCAGTACTTC
CAWSGTGENIQYF